A selection of T cell receptor beta chains follows, all from one sample in a study of T cell responses to AZD1222 COVID-19 vaccine. Assay: immunoSEQ multiplex PCR; the TCRdb copy retains only in-frame clones and omits some. The profile shows about 140,000 clones, roughly 86% of them singletons. Material: peripheral blood, obtained 28 days after the second dose of the MenACWY control vaccine. Receptor source: an adult who received the MenACWY meningococcal vaccine as a control. Both conserved end residues are part of each CDR3. The D gene is left open where the match is weak. Rows may omit the clone size; those that give it use once, few, many or a size class.

. | TRBJ1-1 | TRBV14 | . | CASSQLQGGAFF | TGTGCCAGCAGCCAACTACAGGGAGGAGCTTTCTTT
. | TRBJ2-3 | TRBV5-1 | TRBD2 | CASSLRLAGGTDTQYF | TGCGCCAGCAGCTTGCGACTAGCGGGGGGTACAGATACGCAGTATTTT
. | TRBJ1-5 | TRBV30 | . | CAWSAEGPQHF | TGTGCCTGGAGCGCCGAAGGGCCCCAGCATTTT
. | TRBJ2-7 | TRBV5-5 | . | CASSLDRSSYEQYF | TGTGCCAGCAGCTTGGACAGAAGCTCCTACGAGCAGTACTTC
. | TRBJ2-3 | TRBV15 | . | CATSRDEDTQYF | TGTGCCACCAGCAGAGATGAAGATACGCAGTATTTT
. | TRBJ2-7 | TRBV19 | . | CASSINWATYEQYF | TGTGCCAGTAGTATAAATTGGGCAACCTACGAGCAGTACTTC
. | TRBJ1-3 | TRBV18 | . | CASSLTTGSGNTIYF | TGTGCCAGCTCACTAACTACGGGTTCTGGAAACACCATATATTTT
. | TRBJ2-3 | TRBV14 | . | CASSQDLGHADTQYF | TGTGCCAGCAGCCAAGATCTGGGACACGCAGATACGCAGTATTTT
. | TRBJ1-2 | TRBV2 | TRBD1 | CASRTGTGYGYTF | TGTGCCAGCAGAACCGGGACAGGGTATGGCTACACCTTC
. | TRBJ2-1 | TRBV6-2/TRBV6-3 | TRBD2 | CASSYRHLSGESSSYNEQFF | TGTGCCAGCAGTTACCGACACCTTAGCGGGGAGTCGAGCTCCTACAATGAGCAGTTCTTC
. | TRBJ2-5 | TRBV5-4 | . | CASSLMGRETQYF | TGTGCCAGCAGCTTAATGGGACGGGAGACCCAGTACTTC
. | TRBJ2-7 | TRBV6-1 | TRBD1 | CASSEETGGLIEQYF | TGTGCCAGCAGTGAGGAGACAGGGGGCCTCATCGAGCAGTACTTC
. | TRBJ2-1 | TRBV21-1 | . | CASSKGGSSYNEQFF | TGTGCCAGCAGCAAAGGGGGGAGCTCCTACAATGAGCAGTTCTTC
. | TRBJ1-2 | TRBV6-2/TRBV6-3 | TRBD1 | CASSYAGQYGYTF | TGTGCCAGCAGTTACGCGGGACAGTATGGCTACACCTTC
. | TRBJ1-1 | TRBV19 | . | CASGAQGRNTEAFF | TGTGCCAGTGGGGCCCAGGGCCGGAACACTGAAGCTTTCTTT
few | TRBJ2-2 | TRBV27 | TRBD2 | CASSVPPGLAGAGELFF | TGTGCCAGCAGTGTTCCTCCGGGACTAGCGGGAGCCGGGGAGCTGTTTTTT
. | TRBJ2-2 | TRBV7-6 | . | CASSLIRAGTGTGELFF | TGTGCCAGCAGCCTTATTCGGGCAGGGACGGGCACCGGGGAGCTGTTTTTT
. | TRBJ1-3 | TRBV28 | . | CASSSGPLGNTIYF | TGTGCCAGCAGTTCGGGTCCCCTCGGAAACACCATATATTTT
few | TRBJ2-6 | TRBV18 | TRBD1 | CASSSGTGSGANVLTF | TGTGCCAGCTCATCTGGGACAGGGAGCGGGGCCAACGTCCTGACTTTC
. | TRBJ1-2 | TRBV24-1 | . | CATSDPDMAYGYTF | TGTGCCACCAGTGACCCCGACATGGCCTATGGCTACACCTTC
. | TRBJ2-5 | TRBV7-9 | TRBD2 | CASSPGLAGIQETQYF | TGTGCCAGCAGCCCCGGACTAGCGGGGATCCAAGAGACCCAGTACTTC
. | TRBJ1-6 | TRBV2 | . | CASSGRRANNSPLHF | TGTGCCAGCAGCGGACGGCGAGCTAATAATTCACCCCTCCACTTT
. | TRBJ1-1 | TRBV7-9 | TRBD1 | CASSRTGAGTEAFF | TGTGCCAGCAGCAGGACAGGGGCGGGCACTGAAGCTTTCTTT
. | TRBJ1-1 | TRBV9 | . | CASSVQEVFAEAFF | TGTGCCAGCAGCGTTCAGGAGGTCTTCGCTGAAGCTTTCTTT
. | TRBJ2-7 | TRBV4-2 | . | CASSQESGGANYEQYF | TGTGCCAGCAGCCAAGAAAGTGGGGGAGCGAACTACGAGCAGTACTTC
. | TRBJ1-3 | TRBV11-3 | . | CASSMRTSGNTIYF | TGTGCCAGCAGCATGCGGACGTCTGGAAACACCATATATTTT
. | TRBJ2-1 | TRBV3-1/TRBV3-2 | . | CASSPAGALDYNEQFF | TGTGCCAGCAGCCCCGCAGGAGCGTTGGACTACAATGAGCAGTTCTTC
. | TRBJ2-5 | TRBV11-2 | TRBD2 | CASSLGVHGRSQETQYF | TGTGCCAGCAGCTTAGGTGTTCACGGGAGGAGCCAAGAGACCCAGTACTTC